One sample yielded the 32 T cell receptor beta chains listed below, sequenced in a study of response to subunit inactivated influenza vaccine. TCRdb processed the RT-PCR reads anew with MiXCR; each CDR3 protein has one entry. The sample lists fewer than 550,000 distinct CDR3 sequences; about 25% were seen once. Sequences were derived from CD4+ T cells sorted from PBMCs, sampled about 5 days after vaccination. These receptor sequences come from a man in his fifties or sixties who received an inactivated influenza vaccine.

This clonotype was seen only a few times. This CDR3 reads CASSLGDRGHQPQHF. CDR3 bases: TGTGCCAGCAGCTTAGGGGACAGGGGGCATCAGCCCCAGCATTTT. The chain couples TRBV11-2 to TRBJ1-5, with 12 nucleotides matching TRBD1. V shed 1 base, J shed 5 bases, and the junction held 0 bases outside the gene matches. The CDR3 totals 15 residues. Looked up from germline, CDR1 is SGHAT and CDR2 is FQNNGV.

This rearrangement joins TRBV12-3 or TRBV12-4 to TRBJ2-1; TRBD1 is a possible D gene (6 bases). The CDR3 spans 13 residues. V lost 6 bases to trimming and J lost 8 bases, with 14 bases between them. The CDR3 spells CASSRTGSHEQFF. The CDR3 coding sequence is TGTGCCAGCAGCCGAACAGGGTCCCATGAGCAGTTCTTC.

This clonotype was counted a few times. The CDR3 is CSGSGGENIQYF. CDR3 nucleotides: TGCAGCGGATCAGGGGGAGAAAACATTCAGTACTTC. This sequence joins TRBV29-1 and TRBJ2-4; 7 nucleotides agree with TRBD1. J lost 5 bases, V lost 7 bases, and 5 bases had no gene match. Looked up from germline, CDR1 is SQVTM and CDR2 is ANQGSEA. The CDR3 extends over 12 amino acids.

V and J are TRBV7-2 and TRBJ2-5; D might be TRBD2 (6 bases). CDR3 length: 16 amino acids. Germline V gene lookup returns CDR1 SGHTA and CDR2 FQGNSA. The V end was cut by 5 bases, the J end by 1 base, with 17 bases between. The DNA of the CDR3 is TGTGCCAGCAGCCCCACAACGGGACTTTTCCAAGAGACCCAGTACTTC. Protein: CASSPTTGLFQETQYF.

The chain has TRBV6-2 or TRBV6-3 and TRBJ2-7, with 7 bases aligning to TRBD1. V dropped 4 bases and J dropped 4; count of bases not matched to a gene: 16. The CDR3 is made up of 17 amino acids. CDR1 is MNHEY and CDR2 is SVGEGT in the germline V gene. This CDR3 reads CASSSYPGTAFGYEQYF. The CDR3 nucleotides read TGTGCCAGCAGTTCGTACCCCGGGACAGCTTTCGGGTACGAGCAGTACTTC.

This clonotype was seen more than once but under ten times. The chain links TRBV6-5 to TRBJ2-7; 8 bases are a match to TRBD2. The V and J ends lost 4 bases and 3 bases, in that order; junction bases with no gene match: 8. Germline V gene data show CDR1 as MNHEY and CDR2 as SVGAGI. The CDR3 runs to 15 residues. The CDR3 nucleotides read TGTGCCAGCAGTTCTTCCGGGACTAGGATCTACGAGCAGTACTTC. This sequence encodes CASSSSGTRIYEQYF.

Only a few counts were recorded for this clonotype. The genes are TRBV6-2 or TRBV6-3 and TRBJ2-2; tentatively, D is TRBD1 (6 bases). CDR1 MNHEY and CDR2 SVGEGT come from the germline V gene. Trimming took off 6 bases at V and 6 bases at J, with 11 bases between the two ends. This CDR3 contains 13 residues. The CDR3 DNA is TGTGCCAGCAGCCTACAGGGTCCCGGGGAGCTGTTTTTT. Encoded protein: CASSLQGPGELFF.

The V and J genes are TRBV10-3 and TRBJ2-1; 9 bases are a match to TRBD2. V lost 8 bases to trimming and J lost 9 bases; unmatched junction nucleotides: 8. Germline V gene lookup returns CDR1 ENHRY and CDR2 SYGVKD. CDR3 length equals 13 residues. The CDR3 sequence: CAIPRREGREQFF. Written as DNA, the CDR3 is TGTGCCATCCCCCGGCGGGAGGGTCGTGAGCAGTTCTTC.

The J gene is TRBJ1-2, the V gene TRBV10-3; D uncertain. Germline values: CDR1 ENHRY, CDR2 SYGVKD. The CDR3 has 13 amino acids. Trimming pared 2 bases from V and 9 bases from J, leaving 13 bases between. The CDR3, as DNA: TGTGCCATCAGTGAGGGCAGCGCGGGGAGCTACACCTTC. Translation gives CAISEGSAGSYTF.

This clonotype was seen ten or more times. The chain carries TRBV4-1 and TRBJ1-2; D ambiguous. CDR1 and CDR2 from the germline V gene are MGHRA and YSYEKL. The V end was cut by 4 bases, the J end by 7 bases, with 10 bases between. CDR3 length equals 12 residues. Written as DNA, the CDR3 is TGCGCCAGCAGCCCGTCCATGGGTGGCTACACCTTC. Protein sequence: CASSPSMGGYTF.

V gene TRBV5-6 combines with J gene TRBJ2-5; 9 nucleotides align to TRBD2. Germline assignment: CDR1 SGHDT and CDR2 YYEEEE. V lost 6 bases, J lost 1 base, and 7 bases stayed unmatched. This CDR3 comprises 15 residues. This CDR3 is CASNLLAGIQETQYF. The CDR3 DNA follows: TGTGCCAGCAACCTCCTAGCGGGAATCCAAGAGACCCAGTACTTC.

This clonotype was seen at least ten times. The rearrangement uses TRBV7-2 and TRBJ2-1; 10 nucleotides match TRBD2. Germline trimming cut 3 bases from V and 7 bases from J; bases unmatched to any gene: 3. Germline V lookup: CDR1 SGHTA, CDR2 FQGNSA. The CDR3 totals 14 residues. The CDR3 loop reads CASSFTSGKNEQFF. The DNA for the CDR3 is TGTGCCAGCAGCTTTACTAGCGGGAAGAATGAGCAGTTCTTC.

The chain is built from TRBV20-1 and TRBJ2-1; TRBD2 might be the D (6 bases). V lost 1 base, J lost 5 bases, and 9 bases lay in between. This CDR3 region has 13 residues. Germline V CDR1 and CDR2: DFQATT, SNEGSKA (reference sequence). The CDR3 region has the DNA TGCAGTGCTAGAGCGGGAGCTAACAATGAGCAGTTCTTC. Translating gives CSARAGANNEQFF.

This clonotype was detected only a few times. V usage is TRBV25-1 and J usage is TRBJ1-2; no definite D call. V shed 1 base and J shed 2 bases, with 8 bases lying between them. The germline gives CDR1 MGHDK, CDR2 SYGVNS. This CDR3 spans 14 amino acids. CDR3: CASSELVRNYGYTF. The CDR3 DNA reads TGTGCCAGCAGTGAATTAGTCAGAAACTATGGCTACACCTTC.

This clonotype was observed a few times. The chain couples TRBV27 to TRBJ2-7, with D possibly being TRBD1 (6 bases). Germline lookup yields CDR1 MNHEY and CDR2 SMNVEV (reference sequence). The CDR3 is 14 amino acids. Trimming took 4 bases from V and 7 from J, leaving 17 bases between them. CDR3 in amino acids: CASSSYAQGREQYF. The DNA of the CDR3 is TGTGCCAGCAGTTCCTACGCACAGGGTAGAGAGCAGTACTTC.

At least ten counts were recorded for this clonotype. The chain uses TRBV4-3 and TRBJ2-7; D not resolved. Trimming left V 0 bases short and J 6 bases short, with 21 bases between. Looked up from germline, CDR1 is LGHNA and CDR2 is YSLEER. This CDR3 contains 17 residues. CDR3 bases: TGCGCCAGCAGCCAAGATCTCGATGTAGCAATTAAACGCGAGCAGTACTTC. Protein: CASSQDLDVAIKREQYF.

The CDR3 nucleotides read TGTGCCAGCAGATCCCCAGGGGGCCGGGGCGAGCAGTACTTC. It is translated as CASRSPGGRGEQYF. The chain joins TRBV2 to TRBJ2-7; 8 positions agree with TRBD1. J was trimmed by 6 bases and V by 6 bases; bases with no gene match: 10. The CDR3 totals 14 residues. Germline CDR1 reads SNHLY; CDR2 reads FYNNEI.

This clonotype showed up just a few times. The CDR3 loop is CSARDGTVGFGFF. The DNA of the CDR3 is TGCAGTGCTAGAGACGGGACAGTGGGATTCGGATTCTTC. The rearrangement joins TRBV20-1 to TRBJ2-1; 7 nucleotides line up with TRBD1. Germline V lookup: CDR1 DFQATT, CDR2 SNEGSKA (reference sequence). J lost 16 bases, V lost 0 bases, and 12 bases had no gene match. The CDR3 sequence is 13 residues long.

The gene calls are TRBV20-1 and TRBJ2-5; TRBD2 agrees at 10 bases. CDR1 and CDR2 from the germline V gene are DFQATT and SNEGSKA (reference sequence). The trim removed 1 base at V and 4 bases at J, leaving 6 bases unmatched. The CDR3 spans 15 residues. CDR3 nucleotide sequence: TGCAGTGCTAGAGCTAGCGGGGGAGGGTTAGAGACCCAGTACTTC. Protein: CSARASGGGLETQYF.

V gene TRBV7-8 combines with J gene TRBJ2-2; D could derive from TRBD1 or TRBD2 (5 bases each). The V gene lost 0 bases and the J gene lost 2 bases, with 10 bases spanning the gap. Germline V gives CDR1 SGHVS, CDR2 FQNEAQ. The CDR3 covers 16 residues. CDR3 sequence: CASSLAWDGNTGELFF. The DNA for the CDR3 is TGTGCCAGCAGCTTAGCGTGGGACGGTAACACCGGGGAGCTGTTTTTT. The whole variable domain, filled in from reference TRBV7-8 and TRBJ2-2, reads GAGVSQSPRYKVAKRGQDVALRCDPISGHVSLFWYQQALGQGPEFLTYFQNEAQLDKSGLPSDRFFAERPEGSVSTLKIQRTQQEDSAVYLCASSLAWDGNTGELFFGEGSRLTVL.

The V call is TRBV4-2, the J call TRBJ1-6; D is perhaps TRBD1 (5 bases). Germline V gives CDR1 LGHNA, CDR2 YNFKEQ. The V end was cut by 3 bases, the J end by 4 bases, with 16 bases between. This CDR3 is built from 17 residues. The CDR3 nucleotides read TGTGCCAGCAGCCAGGAGGGCATGGGGGGTTATAATTCACCCCTCCACTTT. It yields the protein CASSQEGMGGYNSPLHF.

The V gene is TRBV27, the J gene TRBJ2-3; perhaps TRBD1 as D (5 bases). The ends were cut back, 4 bases at V and 4 bases at J, with 12 bases in the middle. The germline V gene encodes CDR1 MNHEY and CDR2 SMNVEV (reference sequence). CDR3 size: 14 residues. DNA of the CDR3: TGTGCCAGCAGTTCCAGGGTTATCGCAGATACGCAGTATTTT. It translates to CASSSRVIADTQYF.

The rearrangement uses TRBV18 and TRBJ2-1, with 8 bases lining up with TRBD2. Germline V gene lookup returns CDR1 KGHSH and CDR2 LQKENI. Germline trimming cut 0 bases from V and 3 bases from J; bases unmatched to any gene: 7. The CDR3 covers 17 residues. CDR3 protein: CASSPPNRGGYYNEQFF. CDR3 in DNA: TGTGCCAGCTCACCACCGAATCGGGGGGGATACTACAATGAGCAGTTCTTC.

This clonotype was seen a few times. The rearrangement joins TRBV12-3 or TRBV12-4 to TRBJ2-1, with TRBD1 identical over 7 bases. Germline trimming cut 5 bases from V and 6 bases from J; bases unmatched to any gene: 10. CDR3 length equals 15 residues. CDR3 sequence reads: CASSPEGALRNEQFF. CDR3 coding DNA: TGTGCCAGCAGTCCCGAGGGGGCGCTCCGCAATGAGCAGTTCTTC.

This clonotype was recorded many times. The chain links TRBV29-1 to TRBJ2-7, with 10 nucleotides matching TRBD1. The germline gives CDR1 SQVTM, CDR2 ANQGSEA. V lost 5 bases and J lost 6; bases outside the gene matches: 7. There are 13 residues in the CDR3. The CDR3 loop is CSVSPDRGTEQYF. The CDR3 DNA is TGCAGCGTTTCCCCGGACAGGGGGACCGAGCAGTACTTC.

CDR3 coding DNA: TGTGCCAGCAGGGGGTCGGGACGAGGCATTTCACCCCTCCACTTT. Translation gives CASRGSGRGISPLHF. This chain connects TRBV5-6 to TRBJ1-6; possible D gene TRBD1, 5 bases. CDR3 length: 15 amino acids. The ends were cut back, 5 bases at V and 9 bases at J, with 18 bases in the middle. Germline V gene lookup returns CDR1 SGHDT and CDR2 YYEEEE. Full variable domain (remainder filled in from reference TRBV5-6 and TRBJ1-6): DAGVTQSPTHLIKTRGQQVTLRCSPKSGHDTVSWYQQALGQGPQFIFQYYEEEERQRGNFPDRFSGHQFPNYSSELNVNALLLGDSALYLCASRGSGRGISPLHFGNGTRLTVT.

V is TRBV20-1 and J is TRBJ1-2; 10 nucleotides agree with TRBD1. CDR3 size: 12 residues. With V trimmed by 6 bases and J by 7 bases, 5 bases remained unmatched. Germline values: CDR1 DFQATT, CDR2 SNEGSKA (reference sequence). CDR3 amino acids: CSAVTGGFGYTF. The CDR3 DNA reads TGCAGTGCGGTGACAGGGGGCTTTGGCTACACCTTC.

The chain carries TRBV30 and TRBJ1-3; no firm D call. With 3 bases removed from V and 4 bases from J, the gap between germline ends came to 13 bases. CDR1 and CDR2 (germline): GTSNPN, SVGIG (reference sequence). The CDR3 is 14 amino acids. CDR3 nucleotide sequence: TGTGCCTGGAGCGGAATCATACGGGGAAACACCATATATTTT. It translates to CAWSGIIRGNTIYF.

V is TRBV11-2 and J is TRBJ2-7; 8 bases agree with TRBD2. The germline V gene has CDR1 SGHAT and CDR2 FQNNGV. CDR3 length: 15 residues. With 4 bases clipped from V and 3 bases from J, the junction kept 8 bases outside the gene matches. In DNA form, the CDR3 reads TGTGCCAGCAGCTCAGTCGTCGGGAGGGGCTACGAGCAGTACTTC. Encoded protein: CASSSVVGRGYEQYF. Complete variable domain (other parts from reference TRBV11-2 and TRBJ2-7): EAGVAQSPRYKIIEKRQSVAFWCNPISGHATLYWYQQILGQGPKLLIQFQNNGVVDDSQLPKDRFSAERLKGVDSTLKIQPAKLEDSAVYLCASSSVVGRGYEQYFGPGTRLTVT.

CDR3 sequence: CASSPGHSGGETQYF. CDR3 nucleotide sequence: TGCGCCAGCAGCCCCGGGCATTCGGGAGGAGAGACCCAGTACTTC. This chain joins TRBV5-1 and TRBJ2-5; 7 positions match TRBD2. V shed 4 bases, J shed 4 bases, and the junction held 10 bases outside the gene matches. Germline CDR1 reads SGHRS; CDR2 reads YFSETQ. The CDR3 is made up of 15 amino acids.

J is TRBJ1-2 and V is TRBV6-2 or TRBV6-3, with 8 nucleotides matching TRBD1. The CDR3 contains 14 residues. CDR1 is MNHEY, CDR2 SVGEGT, per germline. V dropped 8 bases and J dropped 8; count of bases not matched to a gene: 13. The CDR3 loop is CASERPQTGEGYTF. The DNA for the CDR3 is TGTGCCAGCGAAAGACCACAGACAGGGGAAGGCTACACCTTC.

V gene TRBV20-1 combines with J gene TRBJ2-7; D may be TRBD1 (6 bases). With 3 bases removed from V and 3 bases from J, the gap between germline ends came to 12 bases. Germline V gene data show CDR1 as DFQATT and CDR2 as SNEGSKA (reference sequence). This CDR3 has 13 amino acids. The CDR3 protein is CSASFQGNYEQYF. CDR3 DNA: TGCAGTGCTAGTTTCCAGGGGAACTACGAGCAGTACTTC.